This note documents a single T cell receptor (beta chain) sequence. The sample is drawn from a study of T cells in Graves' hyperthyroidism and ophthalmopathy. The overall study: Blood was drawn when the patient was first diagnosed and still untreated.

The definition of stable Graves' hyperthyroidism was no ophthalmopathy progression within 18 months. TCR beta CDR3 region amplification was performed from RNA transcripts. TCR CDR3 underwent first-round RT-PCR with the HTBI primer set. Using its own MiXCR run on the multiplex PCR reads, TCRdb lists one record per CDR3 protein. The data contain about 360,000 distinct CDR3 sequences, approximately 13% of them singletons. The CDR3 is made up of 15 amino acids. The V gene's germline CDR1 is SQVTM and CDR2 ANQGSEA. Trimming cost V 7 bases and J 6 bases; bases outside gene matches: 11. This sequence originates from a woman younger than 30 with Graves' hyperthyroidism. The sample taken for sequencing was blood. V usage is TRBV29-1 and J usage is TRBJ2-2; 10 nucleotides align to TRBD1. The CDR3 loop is CSANGGDRGPGELFF. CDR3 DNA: TGCAGCGCTAACGGAGGGGACAGGGGCCCCGGGGAGCTGTTTTTT.